The 21 T cell receptor beta chains given below trace back to one sample, sequenced in a study of shared T cell receptors in the human thymus. The method was immunoSEQ multiplex PCR; TCRdb's version includes in-frame clones alone and lacks a portion of them. This table holds fewer than 700,000 clones, approximately 90% found once. The same specimen was also included in a second study, on human thymus T cells.

The sample consisted of thymocytes. The receptor set was obtained from a boy younger than two with a congenital heart defect.

The V and J genes are TRBV28 and TRBJ2-3, with D maybe TRBD2 (5 bases). CDR3 size: 13 residues. The germline V gene has CDR1 MDHEN and CDR2 SYDVKM. Trimming took off 5 bases at V and 6 bases at J, with 12 bases between the two ends. The DNA of the CDR3 is TGTGCCAGCAGTCTATCGCCGGGGGATACGCAGTATTTT. It specifies CASSLSPGDTQYF.

The chain links TRBV5-1 to TRBJ2-7; TRBD2 agrees at 14 bases. The V and J ends lost 4 bases and 2 bases, in that order; junction bases with no gene match: 8. The CDR3 spans 17 residues. Germline loops: CDR1 SGHRS, CDR2 YFSETQ. The CDR3 DNA reads TGCGCCAGCAGCGGTCCCGGGACTAGCGGGAGTACCTACGAGCAGTACTTC. Translated: CASSGPGTSGSTYEQYF. Based on the CDR3 plus reference TRBV5-1 and TRBJ2-7, the full variable domain is KAGVTQTPRYLIKTRGQQVTLSCSPISGHRSVSWYQQTPGQGLQFLFEYFSETQRNKGNFPGRFSGRQFSNSRSEMNVSTLELGDSALYLCASSGPGTSGSTYEQYFGPGTRLTVT.

This chain uses TRBV4-1 with TRBJ2-3; 8 nucleotides match TRBD2. Looked up from germline, CDR1 is MGHRA and CDR2 is YSYEKL. This CDR3 spans 17 amino acids. The V and J ends lost 5 bases and 4 bases, in that order; junction bases with no gene match: 14. CDR3 coding DNA: TGCGCCAGCAGCATGGGTTCGGCAGCGGGAGTTGCAGATACGCAGTATTTT. This translates into CASSMGSAAGVADTQYF.

This chain joins TRBV28 and TRBJ2-1; 9 bases line up with TRBD2. The length of the CDR3 is 17 residues. Germline V gene data show CDR1 as MDHEN and CDR2 as SYDVKM. With 2 bases clipped from V and 7 bases from J, the junction kept 12 bases outside the gene matches. The CDR3 reads CASSLDWGAGGLNEQFF. For the CDR3, the DNA is TGTGCCAGCAGTTTAGATTGGGGGGCGGGAGGGTTGAATGAGCAGTTCTTC.

The chain links TRBV27 to TRBJ2-7, with D maybe TRBD1 (6 bases). This CDR3 has 14 residues. Germline CDR1 is MNHEY and CDR2 is SMNVEV (reference sequence). With 5 bases removed from V and 2 bases from J, the gap between germline ends came to 13 bases. CDR3 coding DNA: TGTGCCAGCAGTCGAACCGGGACAACCTACGAGCAGTACTTC. It is translated as CASSRTGTTYEQYF.

J is TRBJ2-7 and V is TRBV5-6; 10 bases are shared with TRBD2. The germline gives CDR1 SGHDT, CDR2 YYEEEE. V was clipped by 3 bases and J by 6 bases; unmatched bases: 9. The CDR3 is 15 residues long. CDR3: CASSWKLAGKPEQYF. DNA of the CDR3: TGTGCCAGCAGCTGGAAACTAGCGGGAAAACCCGAGCAGTACTTC.

This clone has only one observation. The V call is TRBV21-1, the J call TRBJ2-3; no DNA check was done on the table's D call, TRBD1. TRBV21-1 is a pseudogene segment. The CDR3 length is 16 residues. The CDR3 DNA is TGTGCCAGCAGCACGGACAGGGAGCGGGTGACAGATACGCAGTATTTT. Its protein is CASSTDRERVTDTQYF.

The table lists this clone with a count of one. This chain connects TRBV27 to TRBJ2-5; tentative D call: TRBD1 (5 bases). Germline V gene sequence: CDR1 MNHEY, CDR2 SMNVEV (reference sequence). The V and J ends lost 1 base and 5 bases respectively, with 14 bases between them. CDR3 length: 15 amino acids. The CDR3 sequence: CASSLCSKPGETQYF. The CDR3 DNA reads TGTGCCAGCAGTTTATGTTCTAAACCAGGGGAGACCCAGTACTTC.

This rearrangement joins TRBV30 to TRBJ2-1; the match to TRBD1 covers 7 bases. Trimming cost V 3 bases and J 6 bases; bases outside gene matches: 11. The CDR3 covers 15 residues. Germline CDR1 reads GTSNPN; CDR2 reads SVGIG (reference sequence). This CDR3 is CAWSPGTAMGNEQFF. CDR3 nucleotide sequence: TGTGCCTGGAGCCCCGGGACAGCGATGGGCAATGAGCAGTTCTTC.

V usage is TRBV19 and J usage is TRBJ1-1, with D possibly TRBD1 on 5 matching bases. Germline V CDR1 and CDR2: LNHDA, SQIVND (reference sequence). Trimming took off 6 bases at V and 3 bases at J, with 17 bases between the two ends. This CDR3 region has 15 residues. The CDR3: CASRTWGDRDTEAFF. CDR3 nucleotide sequence: TGTGCCAGTAGAACCTGGGGGGATCGGGACACTGAAGCTTTCTTT.

The chain is built from TRBV7-8 and TRBJ2-2; no firm D call. The CDR3 runs 15 residues. The germline V gene has CDR1 SGHVS and CDR2 FQNEAQ. The V end lost 5 bases, the J end lost 6 bases, and 16 bases lay between the germline ends. The CDR3 nucleotides are TGTGCCAGCAGCGTCAGCCAAGGCAGGCCCGGGGAGCTGTTTTTT. Translated: CASSVSQGRPGELFF.

The V and J genes are TRBV4-3 and TRBJ1-1, with D tentatively TRBD1 (6 bases). V dropped 4 bases and J dropped 2 bases, with 11 bases sitting between them. The CDR3 covers 14 residues. Germline V CDR1 and CDR2: LGHNA, YSLEER. CDR3 amino acids: CASSPEQGNTEAFF. In DNA form, the CDR3 reads TGCGCCAGCAGCCCGGAACAGGGAAACACTGAAGCTTTCTTT.

V and J are TRBV13 and TRBJ2-5; D is unresolved. CDR3 size: 13 residues. CDR1 is PRHDT and CDR2 is FYEKMQ in the germline V gene (reference sequence). The V end lost 5 bases, the J end lost 4 bases, and 11 bases lay between the germline ends. The CDR3 bases are TGTGCCAGCAGCCCAGTCCCTTTAGAGACCCAGTACTTC. It yields the protein CASSPVPLETQYF.

This clone occurred once. The chain joins TRBV9 to TRBJ2-3; tentatively, D is TRBD2 (6 bases). The CDR3 covers 13 residues. CDR1 SGDLS and CDR2 YYNGEE come from the germline V gene. Trimming cost V 8 bases and J 2 bases, with 12 bases left between them. CDR3 residues: CARPGLNTDTQYF. CDR3 sequence (DNA): TGTGCCAGACCGGGACTTAACACAGATACGCAGTATTTT.

V usage is TRBV28 and J usage is TRBJ2-7, with 11 bases fitting TRBD1. The CDR3 loop spans 14 amino acids. In germline, CDR1 is MDHEN, CDR2 SYDVKM. Trimming removed 2 bases from V and 7 bases from J; junction bases left unmatched: 4. CDR3 region: CASSLRDRGGEQYF. CDR3 coding DNA: TGTGCCAGCAGTTTACGGGACAGGGGGGGGGAGCAGTACTTC.

The chain joins TRBV28 to TRBJ2-5, with 11 bases fitting TRBD1. Losses at the gene ends were 2 bases for V and 4 bases for J; bases not matched to a gene: 9. CDR3 length: 17 residues. CDR1 is MDHEN and CDR2 is SYDVKM in the germline V gene. CDR3 sequence reads: CASSLGVRTGGLETQYF. The CDR3 nucleotides read TGTGCCAGCAGTTTAGGTGTTCGGACAGGGGGCTTAGAGACCCAGTACTTC.

This chain links TRBV27 with TRBJ2-7, with D hard to call. With 0 bases removed from V and 4 bases from J, the gap between germline ends came to 7 bases. The CDR3 contains 13 residues. CDR1 is MNHEY and CDR2 is SMNVEV in the germline V gene (reference sequence). The CDR3 nucleotides are TGTGCCAGCAGTTTATCGACAAGGTACGAGCAGTACTTC. Amino acids: CASSLSTRYEQYF.

The J gene is TRBJ2-5, the V gene TRBV5-6; 8 bases match TRBD2. With 1 base clipped from V and 3 bases from J, the junction kept 2 bases outside the gene matches. Germline CDR1 SGHDT, CDR2 YYEEEE. The CDR3 is made up of 14 amino acids. The CDR3 region is CASSLNGREETQYF. CDR3 sequence (DNA): TGTGCCAGCAGCTTGAACGGGAGGGAAGAGACCCAGTACTTC. The full variable domain, with the rest looked up from reference TRBV5-6 and TRBJ2-5, is DAGVTQSPTHLIKTRGQQVTLRCSPKSGHDTVSWYQQALGQGPQFIFQYYEEEERQRGNFPDRFSGHQFPNYSSELNVNALLLGDSALYLCASSLNGREETQYFGPGTRLLVL.

The J gene is TRBJ1-2, the V gene TRBV2, with TRBD1 matching over 7 bases. Germline V lookup: CDR1 SNHLY, CDR2 FYNNEI. The CDR3 consists of 17 residues. V trimming: 3 bases; J trimming: 7 bases; junction bases outside the gene matches: 17. The CDR3 loop reads CASSEAETGFLAVGYTF. CDR3 in DNA: TGTGCCAGCAGTGAGGCCGAGACAGGGTTCCTTGCGGTTGGCTACACCTTC.

On this clone: One end of the junction is discordant with germline, which a read error may explain. The genes are TRBV9 and TRBJ2-2; weak D call: TRBD2 (5 bases). Germline CDR1 SGDLS, CDR2 YYNGEE. CDR3 size: 12 residues. The CDR3 sequence: CATSVRGGELFF. The CDR3, as DNA: TGTGCCACCAGCGTTCGGGGCGGGGAGCTGTTTTTT.

The rearrangement uses TRBV28 and TRBJ2-7, with TRBD2 matching over 9 bases. The CDR3 contains 14 residues. Per germline, CDR1 MDHEN and CDR2 SYDVKM. The junction had 6 bases not matched to a gene; V was cut back by 5 bases and J by 4 bases. CDR3 DNA: TGTGCCAGCAGTGTGGTAGCGGGGGAGTACGAGCAGTACTTC. Translation: CASSVVAGEYEQYF.